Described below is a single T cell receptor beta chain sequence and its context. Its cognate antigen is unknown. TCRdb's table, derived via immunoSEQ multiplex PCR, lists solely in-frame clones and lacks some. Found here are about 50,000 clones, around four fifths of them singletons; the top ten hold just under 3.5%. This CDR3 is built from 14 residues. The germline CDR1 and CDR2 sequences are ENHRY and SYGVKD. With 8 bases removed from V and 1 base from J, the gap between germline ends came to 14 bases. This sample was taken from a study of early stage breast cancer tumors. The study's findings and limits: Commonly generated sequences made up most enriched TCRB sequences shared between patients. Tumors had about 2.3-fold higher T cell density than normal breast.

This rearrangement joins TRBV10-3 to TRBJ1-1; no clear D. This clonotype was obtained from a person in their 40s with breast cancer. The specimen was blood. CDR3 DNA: TGTGCCATCCGTCCCAATGTGAGGAACACTGAAGCTTTCTTT. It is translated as CAIRPNVRNTEAFF.